Shown below are 24 T cell receptor beta chains from a single sample sequenced in a study of graft-versus-host responses after intestinal transplantation. Using immunoSEQ multiplex PCR, the repertoire was profiled, and TCRdb retains in-frame clones only, with some absent. The sample consists of under 40,000 clones, around 94% of them appearing once. The sequences come from PBMCs, collected 16 days after intestinal transplant. These receptors were obtained from a human patient who received an intestinal transplant, so some T cells may come from the graft donor.

This chain uses TRBV7-9 with TRBJ2-1; TRBD2 matches at 12 bases. Germline CDR1 is SEHNR and CDR2 is FQNEAQ (reference sequence). The CDR3 runs 16 residues. The V and J ends lost 1 base and 8 bases, in that order; junction bases with no gene match: 6. CDR3: CASSLVLAGGPDEQFF. In DNA form, the CDR3 reads TGTGCCAGCAGCTTAGTTCTAGCGGGAGGGCCGGATGAGCAGTTCTTC.

The chain joins TRBV6-1 to TRBJ2-7; 7 bases match TRBD1. The CDR3 length is 13 residues. The germline CDR1 and CDR2 sequences are MNHNS and SASEGT. Unmatched junction bases numbered 3, after V lost 7 bases and J lost 0 bases. The CDR3 sequence is CASTRDSSYEQYF. The DNA for the CDR3 is TGTGCCAGCACCCGGGACAGCTCCTACGAGCAGTACTTC.

The gene calls are TRBV28 and TRBJ1-2, with TRBD1 as a possible D gene (5 bases). The CDR3 runs to 13 residues. Trimming left V 7 bases short and J 7 bases short, with 16 bases between. Looked up from germline, CDR1 is MDHEN and CDR2 is SYDVKM. The CDR3 region is CASKTEGSGGYTF. The CDR3 bases are TGTGCCAGCAAGACAGAGGGGTCTGGTGGCTACACCTTC.

J is TRBJ1-3 and V is TRBV13, with no clear D. CDR3 length equals 16 residues. In germline, CDR1 is PRHDT, CDR2 FYEKMQ (reference sequence). Trimming stripped 4 bases from V and 2 bases from J, with 15 bases between. This chain's CDR3 is CASSSLRAGTGNTIYF. CDR3 nucleotide sequence: TGTGCCAGCAGCTCCCTTCGGGCAGGCACTGGAAACACCATATATTTT. The full variable domain, its missing parts supplied by reference TRBV13 and TRBJ1-3, is AAGVIQSPRHLIKEKRETATLKCYPIPRHDTVYWYQQGPGQDPQFLISFYEKMQSDKGSIPDRFSAQQFSDYHSELNMSSLELGDSALYFCASSSLRAGTGNTIYFGEGSWLTVV.

The chain carries TRBV30 and TRBJ2-7, with unresolved D. CDR1 is GTSNPN, CDR2 SVGIG, per germline (reference sequence). Trimming left V 3 bases short and J 3 bases short, with 12 bases between. The CDR3 has 13 amino acids. CDR3 DNA: TGTGCCTGGAGGGATACGGGTAGCTACGAGCAGTACTTC. This gives the protein CAWRDTGSYEQYF.

V and J are TRBV6-1 and TRBJ2-5; the D is unclear. The CDR3 loop spans 11 amino acids. The V gene lost 3 bases and the J gene lost 7 bases, with 6 bases spanning the gap. Looked up from germline, CDR1 is MNHNS and CDR2 is SASEGT. The CDR3 is CASSDGGTQYF. In DNA form, the CDR3 reads TGTGCCAGCAGTGATGGTGGGACCCAGTACTTC.

The chain recombines TRBV7-9 with TRBJ1-1, with TRBD1 matching 8 bases. The CDR3 covers 17 residues. With V trimmed by 1 base and J by 5 bases, 12 bases remained unmatched. Germline loops: CDR1 SEHNR, CDR2 FQNEAQ (reference sequence). The CDR3 reads CASSLGAGQGSRTEAFF. The CDR3 DNA follows: TGTGCCAGCAGCTTAGGAGCCGGACAGGGATCGAGGACTGAAGCTTTCTTT.

This chain joins TRBV28 and TRBJ2-7; D is ambiguous. This CDR3 comprises 12 residues. V was shortened by 3 bases and J by 2 bases, with 5 bases between the two germline ends. Germline-derived CDR1 and CDR2 are MDHEN and SYDVKM. This CDR3 is CASSFSTYEQYF. CDR3 in DNA: TGTGCCAGCAGTTTTTCCACCTACGAGCAGTACTTC.

The table lists this clone with a few counts. The chain uses TRBV4-1 and TRBJ2-3; 8 bases are a match to TRBD2. There are 17 residues in the CDR3. V was pared by 2 bases and J by 3 bases, with 10 bases of the junction left unmatched. Germline values: CDR1 MGHRA, CDR2 YSYEKL. Here the CDR3 reads CASSQLKRESLTDTQYF. Written as DNA, the CDR3 is TGCGCCAGCAGCCAACTTAAGCGGGAGAGCCTAACAGATACGCAGTATTTT.

The rearrangement joins TRBV5-4 to TRBJ2-7, with 7 bases that match TRBD1. The CDR3 length is 14 residues. With V trimmed by 1 base and J by 5 bases, 6 bases remained unmatched. CDR1 SGHNT and CDR2 YYREEE come from the germline V gene (reference sequence). CDR3 in amino acids: CASSLSRQGDEQYF. The CDR3, as DNA: TGTGCCAGCAGCTTGTCGAGACAGGGAGACGAGCAGTACTTC.

The chain employs TRBV6-5 and TRBJ1-2; possibly TRBD1 for D (6 bases). Trimming removed 2 bases at V and 2 bases at J, with 12 bases between. The CDR3 totals 15 residues. Germline loops: CDR1 MNHEY, CDR2 SVGAGI. For the CDR3, the DNA is TGTGCCAGCAGTTACGCCGGGGGCGCAAACTATGGCTACACCTTC. This sequence encodes CASSYAGGANYGYTF.

The rearrangement links TRBV9 to TRBJ2-7; D possibly corresponds to TRBD2 (6 bases). Per germline, CDR1 SGDLS and CDR2 YYNGEE. With 0 bases removed from V and 0 bases from J, the gap between germline ends came to 7 bases. This CDR3 is 14 amino acids long. DNA of the CDR3: TGTGCCAGCAGCGTAGCGGAGGGCTCCTACGAGCAGTACTTC. It codes for CASSVAEGSYEQYF.

The J gene is TRBJ1-2, the V gene TRBV9; D is perhaps TRBD1 (5 bases). Germline V gene sequence: CDR1 SGDLS, CDR2 YYNGEE. Trimming took off 0 bases at V and 8 bases at J, with 14 bases between the two ends. This CDR3 has 14 residues. The CDR3 reads CASSVGQVGEGYTF. The CDR3, as DNA: TGTGCCAGCAGCGTAGGGCAGGTGGGGGAAGGCTACACCTTC.

The CDR3 DNA reads as TGCGCCAGCAGCCCGTCCGAAGGGGCAGGGGGGTTTGGAAACATTCAGTACTTC. This sequence encodes CASSPSEGAGGFGNIQYF. The chain employs TRBV4-1 and TRBJ2-4, with TRBD1 as a possible D gene (7 bases). Per germline, CDR1 MGHRA and CDR2 YSYEKL. Trimming stripped 4 bases from V and 6 bases from J, with 25 bases between. The length of the CDR3 is 18 residues.

The gene calls are TRBV13 and TRBJ1-5, with TRBD1 matching over 10 bases. The J segment lost 6 bases and the V segment lost 5 bases, leaving 4 bases of the junction unmatched. This CDR3 has 14 residues. Germline V gene lookup returns CDR1 PRHDT and CDR2 FYEKMQ (reference sequence). The CDR3 reads CASSRQGAFQPQHF. The CDR3 DNA reads TGTGCCAGCAGCCGACAGGGGGCCTTTCAGCCCCAGCATTTT.

CDR3 nucleotide sequence: TGTGCCAGCAGTGAACTTGGGACAGAGCACAATGAGCAGTTCTTC. Residues: CASSELGTEHNEQFF. The chain joins TRBV6-1 to TRBJ2-1; 7 nucleotides agree with TRBD1. The germline V gene encodes CDR1 MNHNS and CDR2 SASEGT. CDR3 size: 15 residues. The V gene end was trimmed by 2 bases and the J gene end by 5 bases; junction bases not matched to a gene: 6.

The chain uses TRBV14 and TRBJ2-1, with D perhaps matching TRBD2 (6 bases). The V and J ends lost 5 bases and 6 bases respectively, with 14 bases between them. From germline, CDR1 is SGHDN and CDR2 FVKESK. The CDR3 runs to 14 residues. The CDR3 is CASSYRGGVNEQFF. CDR3 DNA: TGTGCCAGCAGCTACCGGGGCGGGGTCAATGAGCAGTTCTTC. The full variable domain, its missing parts supplied by reference TRBV14 and TRBJ2-1, is EAGVTQFPSHSVIEKGQTVTLRCDPISGHDNLYWYRRVMGKEIKFLLHFVKESKQDESGMPNNRFLAERTGGTYSTLKVQPAELEDSGVYFCASSYRGGVNEQFFGPGTRLTVL.

The chain joins TRBV5-4 to TRBJ2-5, with D perhaps TRBD2 (5 bases). Germline V gene data show CDR1 as SGHNT and CDR2 as YYREEE (reference sequence). V was cut by 0 bases and J by 5 bases, with 11 bases left in between. This CDR3 is 14 amino acids long. In DNA, the CDR3 is TGTGCCAGCAGCTTGGCCGGGGTGGGGGAGACCCAGTACTTC. It codes for CASSLAGVGETQYF.

This sequence joins TRBV30 and TRBJ2-3, with 7 positions matching TRBD1. The V gene end was trimmed by 0 bases and the J gene end by 0 bases; junction bases not matched to a gene: 3. This CDR3 has 15 residues. Germline V gene lookup returns CDR1 GTSNPN and CDR2 SVGIG (reference sequence). The CDR3 loop reads CAWSVGTASTDTQYF. The CDR3 bases are TGTGCCTGGAGTGTAGGGACAGCCAGCACAGATACGCAGTATTTT.

The rearrangement links TRBV7-3 to TRBJ2-2, with D possibly TRBD1 on 6 matching bases. V lost 5 bases, J lost 6 bases, and 16 bases lay in between. Germline V gene sequence: CDR1 SGHTA, CDR2 FQGTGA. There are 15 residues in the CDR3. CDR3 sequence: CASSTDSREAGELFF. The CDR3 region has the DNA TGTGCCAGCAGCACGGACAGCCGCGAAGCCGGGGAGCTGTTTTTT.

This clone was seen a single time. The V call is TRBV27, the J call TRBJ2-7, with D possibly matching TRBD1 (6 bases). The germline V gene has CDR1 MNHEY and CDR2 SMNVEV (reference sequence). The CDR3 runs to 15 residues. V lost 0 bases, J lost 2 bases, and 11 bases lay in between. The CDR3 loop reads CASSLSTGLAYEQYF. As DNA, the CDR3 is TGTGCCAGCAGTTTATCGACAGGATTAGCCTACGAGCAGTACTTC.

The chain combines TRBV30 with TRBJ2-1, with D maybe TRBD2 (5 bases). Germline loops: CDR1 GTSNPN, CDR2 SVGIG (reference sequence). The V end lost 3 bases, the J end lost 3 bases, and 9 bases lay between the germline ends. The CDR3 sequence is 13 residues long. The CDR3 coding sequence is TGTGCCTGGAGAGACTACCTCTACAATGAGCAGTTCTTC. This translates into CAWRDYLYNEQFF.

This clone was counted a single time. The chain employs TRBV7-9 and TRBJ2-5; perhaps TRBD2 as D (6 bases). This CDR3 region has 15 residues. CDR1 is SEHNR and CDR2 is FQNEAQ in the germline V gene (reference sequence). Deletions cut 1 base from V and 4 bases from J, with 13 bases between. The CDR3 DNA reads TGTGCCAGCAGCTTAGGCTTGGGGGAGGTAGAGACCCAGTACTTC. Its translation: CASSLGLGEVETQYF.

This rearrangement joins TRBV28 to TRBJ2-7; 12 bases map to TRBD2. Germline V gene sequence: CDR1 MDHEN, CDR2 SYDVKM. The CDR3 contains 14 residues. V trimming: 6 bases; J trimming: 3 bases; junction bases outside the gene matches: 3. The CDR3 spells CASRGLAGIYEQYF. The CDR3 bases are TGTGCCAGCAGAGGACTAGCGGGGATCTACGAGCAGTACTTC.